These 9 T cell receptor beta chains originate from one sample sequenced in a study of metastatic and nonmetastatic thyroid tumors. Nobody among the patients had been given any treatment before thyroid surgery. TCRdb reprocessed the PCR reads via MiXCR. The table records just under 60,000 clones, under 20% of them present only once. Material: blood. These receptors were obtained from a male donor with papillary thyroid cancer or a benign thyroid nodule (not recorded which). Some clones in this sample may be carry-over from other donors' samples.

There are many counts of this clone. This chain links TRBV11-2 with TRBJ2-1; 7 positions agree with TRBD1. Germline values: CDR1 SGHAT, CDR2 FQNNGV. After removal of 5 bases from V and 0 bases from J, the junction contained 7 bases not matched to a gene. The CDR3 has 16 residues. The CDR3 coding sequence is TGTGCCAGCAGCAAGAAGGGACAGACCTCCTACAATGAGCAGTTCTTC. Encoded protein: CASSKKGQTSYNEQFF.

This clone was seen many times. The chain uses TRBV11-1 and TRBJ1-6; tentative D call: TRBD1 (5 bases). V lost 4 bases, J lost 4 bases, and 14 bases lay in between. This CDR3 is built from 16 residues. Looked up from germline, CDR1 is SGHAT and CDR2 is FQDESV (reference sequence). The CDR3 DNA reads TGTGCCAGCAGCTCCCTTGGGCAGGGTTATAATTCACCCCTCCACTTT. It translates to CASSSLGQGYNSPLHF.

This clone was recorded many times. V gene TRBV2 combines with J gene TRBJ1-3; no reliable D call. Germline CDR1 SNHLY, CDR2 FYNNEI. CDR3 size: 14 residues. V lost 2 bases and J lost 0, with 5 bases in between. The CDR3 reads CASSESLSGNTIYF. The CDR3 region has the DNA TGTGCCAGCAGTGAAAGCCTCTCTGGAAACACCATATATTTT.

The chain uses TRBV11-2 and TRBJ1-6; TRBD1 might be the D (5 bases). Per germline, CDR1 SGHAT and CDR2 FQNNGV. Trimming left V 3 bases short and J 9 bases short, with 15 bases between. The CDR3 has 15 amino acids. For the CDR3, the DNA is TGTGCCAGCAGCTTGCGGGACTTCCAAAGTTCACCCCTCCACTTT. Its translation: CASSLRDFQSSPLHF.

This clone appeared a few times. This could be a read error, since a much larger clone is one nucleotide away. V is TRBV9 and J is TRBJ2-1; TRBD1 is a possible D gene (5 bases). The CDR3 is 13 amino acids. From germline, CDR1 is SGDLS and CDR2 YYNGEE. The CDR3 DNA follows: TGTGCCAGCGGCGTAGGGGACTACAATGAGCAGTTCTTC. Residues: CASGVGDYNEQFF. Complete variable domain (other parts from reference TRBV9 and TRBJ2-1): DSGVTQTPKHLITATGQRVTLRCSPRSGDLSVYWYQQSLDQGLQFLIQYYNGEERAKGNILERFSAQQFPDLHSELNLSSLELGDSALYFCASGVGDYNEQFFGPGTRLTVL.

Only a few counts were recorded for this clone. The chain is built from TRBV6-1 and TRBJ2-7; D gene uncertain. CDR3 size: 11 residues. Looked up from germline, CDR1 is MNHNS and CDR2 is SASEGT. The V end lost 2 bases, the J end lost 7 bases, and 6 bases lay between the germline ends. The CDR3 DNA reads TGTGCCAGCAGTGAAACCCAAGAGCAGTACTTC. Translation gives CASSETQEQYF.

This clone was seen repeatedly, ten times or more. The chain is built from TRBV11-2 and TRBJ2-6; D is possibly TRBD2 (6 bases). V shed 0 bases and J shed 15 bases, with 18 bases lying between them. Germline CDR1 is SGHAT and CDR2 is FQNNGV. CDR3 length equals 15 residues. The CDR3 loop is CASSLETPGGVDLTF. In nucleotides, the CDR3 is TGTGCCAGCAGCTTAGAGACCCCAGGAGGGGTTGACCTGACTTTC.

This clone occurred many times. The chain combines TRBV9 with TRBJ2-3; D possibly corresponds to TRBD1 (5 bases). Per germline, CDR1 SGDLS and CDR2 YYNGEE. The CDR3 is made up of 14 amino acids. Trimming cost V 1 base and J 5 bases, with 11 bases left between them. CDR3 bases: TGTGCCAGCAGCGTAATAGGGGCCCAAGATACGCAGTATTTT. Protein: CASSVIGAQDTQYF. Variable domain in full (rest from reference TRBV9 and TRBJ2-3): DSGVTQTPKHLITATGQRVTLRCSPRSGDLSVYWYQQSLDQGLQFLIQYYNGEERAKGNILERFSAQQFPDLHSELNLSSLELGDSALYFCASSVIGAQDTQYFGPGTRLTVL.

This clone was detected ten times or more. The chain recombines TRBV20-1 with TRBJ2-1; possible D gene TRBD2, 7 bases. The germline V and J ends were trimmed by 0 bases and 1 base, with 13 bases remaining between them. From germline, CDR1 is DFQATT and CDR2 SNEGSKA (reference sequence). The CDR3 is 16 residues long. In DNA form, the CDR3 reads TGCAGTGCTAGAGATTTGGGGGGGCCGTCCTACAATGAGCAGTTCTTC. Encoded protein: CSARDLGGPSYNEQFF.